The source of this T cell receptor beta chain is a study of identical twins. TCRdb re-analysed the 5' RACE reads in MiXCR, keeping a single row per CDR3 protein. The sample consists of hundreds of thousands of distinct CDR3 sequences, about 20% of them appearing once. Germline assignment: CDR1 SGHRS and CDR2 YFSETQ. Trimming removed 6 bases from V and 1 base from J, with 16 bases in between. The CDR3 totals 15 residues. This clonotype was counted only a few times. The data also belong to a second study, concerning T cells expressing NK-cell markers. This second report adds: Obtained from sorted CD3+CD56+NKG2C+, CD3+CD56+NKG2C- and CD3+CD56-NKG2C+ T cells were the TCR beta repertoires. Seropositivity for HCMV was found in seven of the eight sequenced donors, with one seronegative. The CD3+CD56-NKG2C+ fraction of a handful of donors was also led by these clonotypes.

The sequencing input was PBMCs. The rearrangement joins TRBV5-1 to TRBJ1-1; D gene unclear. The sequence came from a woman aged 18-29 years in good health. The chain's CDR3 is CASKVTVKENTEAFF. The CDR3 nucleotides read TGCGCCAGCAAGGTGACGGTCAAGGAGAACACTGAAGCTTTCTTT.